This TCR beta chain stems from a study of OX40 agonist ivuxolimab in advanced cancers. Study details: Dose-escalation cases comprised hepatocellular carcinoma, melanoma, renal cell or head and neck cancer.

Points on this clone: Its antigen is not identified.

The study's findings and limits: Researchers report that CD8+ T cells had, on average, more expanded clones than CD4+.

CDR3 length: 13 amino acids. V was pared by 7 bases and J by 11 bases, with 20 bases between. Germline CDR1 is MNHEY and CDR2 is SMNVEV (reference sequence). Assay: immunoSEQ multiplex PCR; the TCRdb copy retains only in-frame clones and omits some. The table has 72,000 or so clones, roughly nine tenths seen once. Source: CD4+ or CD8+ T cells sorted from blood, taken in a trial of the OX40 agonist ivuxolimab. The receptor's source is an adult with an advanced solid tumor such as melanoma, head and neck, liver or kidney cancer. J is TRBJ2-5 and V is TRBV27, with D possibly being TRBD2 (5 bases). CDR3 in DNA: TGTGCCAGCATCAGTTGGGAAGACGGGGAGCAGTACTTC. Translation gives CASISWEDGEQYF.